These T cell receptor beta chains were read from a single sample in a study of cytomegalovirus exposure and HLA in healthy donors. TCRdb's copy holds only in-frame clones and misses some; the assay was immunoSEQ multiplex PCR. The repertoire holds approximately 99,000 clones, with 95% as singletons. Sequenced sample: PBMCs. The receptors come from a woman between 18 and 30 years old in good health and CMV-seronegative. Each CDR3 is given with its conserved first and last residue. The D gene is left open where the match is weak. Only part of the rows carry a size: once, few, many, or a class if the clone is expanded.

CDR3 DNA: TGTGCCAGTAGCGGCAGGGCCCACTATGGCTACACCTTC
CDR3 protein: CASSGRAHYGYTF
J gene: TRBJ1-2
clone size: NA
V gene: TRBV19
D gene: NA

CDR3 DNA: TGTGCCAGCAGCTTGGAGGGGCGTAAGCCCGTGAACACTGAAGCTTTCTTT
CDR3 protein: CASSLEGRKPVNTEAFF
J gene: TRBJ1-1
clone size: NA
V gene: TRBV5-6
D gene: NA

CDR3 DNA: TGTGCCAGCAGCGTAGGGGGAACTAGCGGGTGGAATGAGCAGTTCTTC
CDR3 protein: CASSVGGTSGWNEQFF
J gene: TRBJ2-1
clone size: NA
V gene: TRBV9
D gene: TRBD2

CDR3 DNA: TGTGCCAGTAGACCGGGACAGAATTTGAACACTGAAGCTTTCTTT
CDR3 protein: CASRPGQNLNTEAFF
J gene: TRBJ1-1
clone size: NA
V gene: TRBV19
D gene: TRBD1

CDR3 DNA: TGTGCCAGCAGCTTAGGTCCAGACTACAATGAGCAGTTCTTC
CDR3 protein: CASSLGPDYNEQFF
J gene: TRBJ2-1
clone size: NA
V gene: TRBV7-2
D gene: NA

CDR3 DNA: TGTGCCAGCTCACCACAGTCGGGCAATGAGCAGTTCTTC
CDR3 protein: CASSPQSGNEQFF
J gene: TRBJ2-1
clone size: NA
V gene: TRBV18
D gene: NA

CDR3 DNA: TGTGCCAGCAGCCCAGACATGCTCTACGAGCAGTACTTC
CDR3 protein: CASSPDMLYEQYF
J gene: TRBJ2-7
clone size: NA
V gene: TRBV9
D gene: NA

CDR3 DNA: TGCGCCAGCAGCCAAGAGGTGGGGGGGGCCTACGAGCAGTACTTC
CDR3 protein: CASSQEVGGAYEQYF
J gene: TRBJ2-7
clone size: NA
V gene: TRBV4-1
D gene: TRBD2

CDR3 DNA: TGTGCCAGCAGCAACTCTCAGGGGGCAACAGATACGCAGTATTTT
CDR3 protein: CASSNSQGATDTQYF
J gene: TRBJ2-3
clone size: NA
V gene: TRBV21-1
D gene: NA

CDR3 DNA: TGTGCCAGCAGCTTAGCGGGCAGGGGGGTCGGTGGCTACACCTTC
CDR3 protein: CASSLAGRGVGGYTF
J gene: TRBJ1-2
clone size: NA
V gene: TRBV7-9
D gene: TRBD1

CDR3 DNA: TGTGCCAGCAGTCTTGGGACAACCTCCGATCAGCCCCAGCATTTT
CDR3 protein: CASSLGTTSDQPQHF
J gene: TRBJ1-5
clone size: once
V gene: TRBV27
D gene: NA

CDR3 DNA: TGTGCCAGCAGCTTGCGAACTAGCGGGGGGGCCAATGAGCAGTTCTTC
CDR3 protein: CASSLRTSGGANEQFF
J gene: TRBJ2-1
clone size: once
V gene: TRBV11-1
D gene: TRBD2

CDR3 DNA: TGTGCCAGTAGTCCACCGGGACAGGGGATAGAGACCCAGTACTTC
CDR3 protein: CASSPPGQGIETQYF
J gene: TRBJ2-5
clone size: NA
V gene: TRBV19
D gene: TRBD1

CDR3 DNA: TGCGCCAGCAGCCAAGATCGACAGGGGGCCTACGAGCAGTACTTC
CDR3 protein: CASSQDRQGAYEQYF
J gene: TRBJ2-7
clone size: NA
V gene: TRBV4-1
D gene: TRBD1

CDR3 DNA: TGTGCCAGCCTTCCGACAGATACCTATGGCTACACCTTC
CDR3 protein: CASLPTDTYGYTF
J gene: TRBJ1-2
clone size: NA
V gene: TRBV28
D gene: NA

CDR3 DNA: TGTGCCAGTAGTATAGGGCAGGGCGTCTACGAGCAGTACTTC
CDR3 protein: CASSIGQGVYEQYF
J gene: TRBJ2-7
clone size: NA
V gene: TRBV19
D gene: NA

CDR3 DNA: TGTGCCAGCAGCTTCCCTAACAGGGACACTGAAGCTTTCTTT
CDR3 protein: CASSFPNRDTEAFF
J gene: TRBJ1-1
clone size: NA
V gene: TRBV7-6
D gene: NA

CDR3 DNA: TGCGCCAGCAGCCAAGAGTCCGGGGGAGGCTACGAGCAGTACTTC
CDR3 protein: CASSQESGGGYEQYF
J gene: TRBJ2-7
clone size: once
V gene: TRBV4-3
D gene: NA

CDR3 DNA: TGTGCCAGCAGTGCCTCCGGGACAGAAAACACTGAAGCTTTCTTT
CDR3 protein: CASSASGTENTEAFF
J gene: TRBJ1-1
clone size: NA
V gene: TRBV25-1
D gene: TRBD1

CDR3 DNA: TGTGCCAGCAGTCCACGAGGGACACCATACGAGCAGTACTTC
CDR3 protein: CASSPRGTPYEQYF
J gene: TRBJ2-7
clone size: NA
V gene: TRBV28
D gene: NA

CDR3 DNA: TGTGCCAGCAGTCCACTTCCGGCGAACACCGGGGAGCTGTTTTTT
CDR3 protein: CASSPLPANTGELFF
J gene: TRBJ2-2
clone size: NA
V gene: TRBV27
D gene: NA

CDR3 DNA: TGCGCCAGCAGCCAAACCGGGACTAGCGGCTACGAGCAGTACTTC
CDR3 protein: CASSQTGTSGYEQYF
J gene: TRBJ2-7
clone size: NA
V gene: TRBV4-1
D gene: TRBD2

CDR3 DNA: TGTGCCAGCAGTTACGCTGGTGGAGCAAAAGAGACCCAGTACTTC
CDR3 protein: CASSYAGGAKETQYF
J gene: TRBJ2-5
clone size: NA
V gene: TRBV6-6
D gene: NA

CDR3 DNA: TGTGCCAGCAGTGCCCTATTTGAGCAGTACTTC
CDR3 protein: CASSALFEQYF
J gene: TRBJ2-7
clone size: NA
V gene: TRBV6-6
D gene: NA

CDR3 DNA: TGTGCCAGCAGAGAGCGGGGCCCTTCCACAGATACGCAGTATTTT
CDR3 protein: CASRERGPSTDTQYF
J gene: TRBJ2-3
clone size: NA
V gene: TRBV6-1
D gene: TRBD2

CDR3 DNA: TGCGCCAGCAGCTTGGAGGGGTATAGCACTGAAGCTTTCTTT
CDR3 protein: CASSLEGYSTEAFF
J gene: TRBJ1-1
clone size: NA
V gene: TRBV5-1
D gene: NA

CDR3 DNA: TGTGCCAGCAGCCGCGACAAGGGACTTGAGCAGTTCTTC
CDR3 protein: CASSRDKGLEQFF
J gene: TRBJ2-1
clone size: NA
V gene: TRBV7-2
D gene: NA

CDR3 DNA: TGCGCCAGCAGCCAAGAGTCCGGTCGAGCGCAGTATTTT
CDR3 protein: CASSQESGRAQYF
J gene: TRBJ2-3
clone size: NA
V gene: TRBV4-3
D gene: NA

CDR3 DNA: TGTGCCAGCTCACTAGAGGACACTAACTCCTACGAGCAGTACTTC
CDR3 protein: CASSLEDTNSYEQYF
J gene: TRBJ2-7
clone size: NA
V gene: TRBV18
D gene: NA

CDR3 DNA: TGCAGCGTTACCCGGGACAGGGAACACACCTTC
CDR3 protein: CSVTRDREHTF
J gene: TRBJ1-2
clone size: NA
V gene: TRBV29-1
D gene: TRBD1

CDR3 DNA: TGTGCCAGTAGCGGACTAGCGGCGACGGGCGAGACCCAGTACTTC
CDR3 protein: CASSGLAATGETQYF
J gene: TRBJ2-5
clone size: NA
V gene: TRBV19
D gene: TRBD2

CDR3 DNA: TGTGCCAGCAGTTCCTATGGTTCCGAGCAGTACTTC
CDR3 protein: CASSSYGSEQYF
J gene: TRBJ2-7
clone size: NA
V gene: TRBV28
D gene: NA

CDR3 DNA: TGTGCCAGCAGTGGGTATGGGTGGGGGGACAATGAGCAGTTCTTC
CDR3 protein: CASSGYGWGDNEQFF
J gene: TRBJ2-1
clone size: NA
V gene: TRBV27
D gene: NA

CDR3 DNA: TGCGCCAGCCGACCGTGGGGGACTAGCGGGTACAATGAGCAGTTCTTC
CDR3 protein: CASRPWGTSGYNEQFF
J gene: TRBJ2-1
clone size: NA
V gene: TRBV5-1
D gene: TRBD2

CDR3 DNA: TGTGCCAGCAGCTTATGGGGTGGGAGCACCACAGATACGCAGTATTTT
CDR3 protein: CASSLWGGSTTDTQYF
J gene: TRBJ2-3
clone size: NA
V gene: TRBV7-9
D gene: NA

CDR3 DNA: TGTGCCAGCAGCTTAAGTCGAGTTGTTCCTGGCTACACCTTC
CDR3 protein: CASSLSRVVPGYTF
J gene: TRBJ1-2
clone size: NA
V gene: TRBV5-6
D gene: NA

CDR3 DNA: TGCGCCAGCAGCACCCGACAGGGAGGTATTGGGAACACTGAAGCTTTCTTT
CDR3 protein: CASSTRQGGIGNTEAFF
J gene: TRBJ1-1
clone size: NA
V gene: TRBV4-1
D gene: TRBD1

CDR3 DNA: TGTGCCACCAGCACCGGGACAGACCCCTACAATGAGCAGTTCTTC
CDR3 protein: CATSTGTDPYNEQFF
J gene: TRBJ2-1
clone size: NA
V gene: TRBV15
D gene: TRBD1

CDR3 DNA: TGTGCCAGCAAGAACTACAGGGGCCGGGGCGATTCACCCCTCCACTTT
CDR3 protein: CASKNYRGRGDSPLHF
J gene: TRBJ1-6
clone size: NA
V gene: TRBV2
D gene: TRBD1

CDR3 DNA: TGTGCCAGCAGGCCGGGACTAGCGGGCGAGCAGTACTTC
CDR3 protein: CASRPGLAGEQYF
J gene: TRBJ2-7
clone size: NA
V gene: TRBV7-2
D gene: TRBD2

CDR3 DNA: TGTGCCAGCAGTCCCCCTCTGCCCGCTAGCGGGGGCTACGAGCAGTACTTC
CDR3 protein: CASSPPLPASGGYEQYF
J gene: TRBJ2-7
clone size: NA
V gene: TRBV28
D gene: TRBD2

CDR3 DNA: TGTGCCAGTAGCATTGTCGCGAGAGGTGGCAGGGGCTACGAGCAGTACTTC
CDR3 protein: CASSIVARGGRGYEQYF
J gene: TRBJ2-7
clone size: NA
V gene: TRBV19
D gene: NA

CDR3 DNA: TGTGCCAGCAGCTTAGGCTCCGGACTAGCAGCAGATACGCAGTATTTT
CDR3 protein: CASSLGSGLAADTQYF
J gene: TRBJ2-3
clone size: NA
V gene: TRBV7-2
D gene: TRBD2

CDR3 DNA: TGTGCCAGTAGTTGGGACAGGGCCTACTATGGCTACACCTTC
CDR3 protein: CASSWDRAYYGYTF
J gene: TRBJ1-2
clone size: NA
V gene: TRBV19
D gene: TRBD1

CDR3 DNA: TGTGCCAGCAGCCAAAGGGGGGGACAAGAGACCCAGTACTTC
CDR3 protein: CASSQRGGQETQYF
J gene: TRBJ2-5
clone size: NA
V gene: TRBV14
D gene: NA

CDR3 DNA: TGTGCTAGTGGCCCCAGTACAAATGAAAAACTGTTTTTT
CDR3 protein: CASGPSTNEKLFF
J gene: TRBJ1-4
clone size: once
V gene: TRBV12-5
D gene: NA

CDR3 DNA: TGTGCCAGCAGCTTAACAGTCGGGAGGGAATCAGAGCCCCAGCATTTT
CDR3 protein: CASSLTVGRESEPQHF
J gene: TRBJ1-5
clone size: NA
V gene: TRBV7-3
D gene: NA

CDR3 DNA: TGTGCCAGCAGTTTATTCGGGACAGGGATCGATGGCTACACCTTC
CDR3 protein: CASSLFGTGIDGYTF
J gene: TRBJ1-2
clone size: NA
V gene: TRBV28
D gene: TRBD1

CDR3 DNA: NA
CDR3 protein: CASILGVERGLTQYF
J gene: TRBJ2-5
clone size: NA
V gene: TRBV2
D gene: NA

CDR3 DNA: TGCAGCGTTTTACAGGTAACCTACAATGAGCAGTTCTTC
CDR3 protein: CSVLQVTYNEQFF
J gene: TRBJ2-1
clone size: NA
V gene: TRBV29-1
D gene: NA

CDR3 DNA: TGTGCCAGCAGTCCAGGAGTGGGGGCGAGCAATCAGCCCCAGCATTTT
CDR3 protein: CASSPGVGASNQPQHF
J gene: TRBJ1-5
clone size: NA
V gene: TRBV9
D gene: NA

CDR3 DNA: TGTGCCAGCACCCCCCGGGGGGTAACCTACGAGCAGTACTTC
CDR3 protein: CASTPRGVTYEQYF
J gene: TRBJ2-7
clone size: NA
V gene: TRBV11-1
D gene: TRBD2

CDR3 DNA: TGCGCCAGCAGCACAACAGGGGGCGCGGGCGAGCAGTACTTC
CDR3 protein: CASSTTGGAGEQYF
J gene: TRBJ2-7
clone size: NA
V gene: TRBV5-1
D gene: TRBD1